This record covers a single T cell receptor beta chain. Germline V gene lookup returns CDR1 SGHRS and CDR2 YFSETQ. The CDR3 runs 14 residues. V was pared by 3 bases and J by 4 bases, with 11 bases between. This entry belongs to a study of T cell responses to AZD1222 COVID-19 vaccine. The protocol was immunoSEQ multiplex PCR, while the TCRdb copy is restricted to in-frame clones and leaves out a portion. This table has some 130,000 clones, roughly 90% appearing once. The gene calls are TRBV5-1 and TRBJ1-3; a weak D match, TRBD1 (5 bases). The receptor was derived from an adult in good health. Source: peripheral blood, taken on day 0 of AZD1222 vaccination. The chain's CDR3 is CASSSPGLGNTIYF. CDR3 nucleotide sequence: TGCGCCAGCAGCTCTCCGGGACTCGGAAACACCATATATTTT.